This T cell receptor beta chain derives from a study of immune evolution from preneoplasia to lung adenocarcinoma. Study-wide results and caveats: Top clone frequencies peaked in normal lung, apparently declining through invasive adenocarcinoma. Normal lung had highest clonality; later lesions appeared denser, more diverse.

TCRdb's table, derived via immunoSEQ multiplex PCR, lists solely in-frame clones and lacks some. The sample shows about 6,300 clones, around 79% of them seen only once. Resections took place in Japan or China from about 2013 to 2017. H&E slides confirmed each diagnosis, reviewed by two pathologists independently. On this clone itself: Its antigen is as yet unknown.

V lost 3 bases, J lost 5 bases, and 8 bases stayed unmatched. Germline CDR1 SEHNR, CDR2 FQNEAQ (reference sequence). The CDR3 has 16 residues. The sample was FFPE adjacent normal lung tissue. The gene calls are TRBV7-9 and TRBJ2-1, with 9 bases aligning to TRBD1. The receptor's source is a donor of 70 years or more with lung adenocarcinoma. CDR3 DNA sequence: TGTGCCAGCAGCTTTCCGCCGGGACAGGGCAACAATGAGCAGTTCTTC. Amino acid sequence: CASSFPPGQGNNEQFF.